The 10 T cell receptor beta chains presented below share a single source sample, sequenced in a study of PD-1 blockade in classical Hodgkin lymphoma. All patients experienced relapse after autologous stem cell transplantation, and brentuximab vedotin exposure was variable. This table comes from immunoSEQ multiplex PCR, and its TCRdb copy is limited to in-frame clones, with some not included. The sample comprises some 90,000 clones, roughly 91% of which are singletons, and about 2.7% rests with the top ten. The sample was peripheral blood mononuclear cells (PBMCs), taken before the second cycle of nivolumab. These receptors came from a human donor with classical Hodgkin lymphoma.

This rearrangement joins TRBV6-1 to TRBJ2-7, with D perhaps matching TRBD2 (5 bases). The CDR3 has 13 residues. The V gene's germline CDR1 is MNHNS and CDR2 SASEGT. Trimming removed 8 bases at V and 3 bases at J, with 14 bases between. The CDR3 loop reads CASGRGSHYEQYF. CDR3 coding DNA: TGTGCCAGCGGTCGGGGATCGCACTACGAGCAGTACTTC.

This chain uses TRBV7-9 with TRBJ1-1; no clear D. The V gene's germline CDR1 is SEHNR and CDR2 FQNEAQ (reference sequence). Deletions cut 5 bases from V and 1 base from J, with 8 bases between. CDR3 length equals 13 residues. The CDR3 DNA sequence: TGTGCCAGCAGCAACCGACGGAACACTGAAGCTTTCTTT. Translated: CASSNRRNTEAFF.

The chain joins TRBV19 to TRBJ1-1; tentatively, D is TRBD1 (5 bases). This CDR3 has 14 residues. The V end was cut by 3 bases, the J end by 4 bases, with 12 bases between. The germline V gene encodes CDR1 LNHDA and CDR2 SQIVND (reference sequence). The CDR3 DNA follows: TGTGCCAGTAGTATCCGGGCGAGGGGCACTGAAGCTTTCTTT. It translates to CASSIRARGTEAFF. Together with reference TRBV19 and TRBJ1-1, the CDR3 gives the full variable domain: DGGITQSPKYLFRKEGQNVTLSCEQNLNHDAMYWYRQDPGQGLRLIYYSQIVNDFQKGDIAEGYSVSREKKESFPLTVTSAQKNPTAFYLCASSIRARGTEAFFGQGTRLTVV.

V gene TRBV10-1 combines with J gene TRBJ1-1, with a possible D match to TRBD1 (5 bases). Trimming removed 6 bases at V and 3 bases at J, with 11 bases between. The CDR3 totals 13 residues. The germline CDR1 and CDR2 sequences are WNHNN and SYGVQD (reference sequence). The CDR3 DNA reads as TGCGCCAGCAGCAGGGTTTTAGACACTGAAGCTTTCTTT. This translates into CASSRVLDTEAFF.

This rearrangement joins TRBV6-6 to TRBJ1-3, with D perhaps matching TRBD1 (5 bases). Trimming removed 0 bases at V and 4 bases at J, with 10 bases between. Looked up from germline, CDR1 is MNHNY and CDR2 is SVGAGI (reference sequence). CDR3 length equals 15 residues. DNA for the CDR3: TGTGCCAGCAGTTACTCGCGGGGGTTGGGAAACACCATATATTTT. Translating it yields CASSYSRGLGNTIYF.

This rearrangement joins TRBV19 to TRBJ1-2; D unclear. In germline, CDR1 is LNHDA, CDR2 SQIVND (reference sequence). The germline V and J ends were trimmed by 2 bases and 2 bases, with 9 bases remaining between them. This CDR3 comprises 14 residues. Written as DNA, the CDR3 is TGTGCCAGTAGTATAAGCGGGCAGAACTATGGCTACACCTTC. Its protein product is CASSISGQNYGYTF.

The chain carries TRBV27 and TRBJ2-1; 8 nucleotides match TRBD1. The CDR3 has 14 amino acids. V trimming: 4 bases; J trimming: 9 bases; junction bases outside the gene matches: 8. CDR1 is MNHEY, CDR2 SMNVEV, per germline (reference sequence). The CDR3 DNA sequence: TGTGCCAGCAGTTGGGGGACAGGCCTTAGTGAGCAGTTCTTC. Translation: CASSWGTGLSEQFF.

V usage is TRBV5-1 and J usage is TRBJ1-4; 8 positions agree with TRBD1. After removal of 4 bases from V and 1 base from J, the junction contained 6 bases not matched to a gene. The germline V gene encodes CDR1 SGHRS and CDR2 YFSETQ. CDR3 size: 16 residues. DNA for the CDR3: TGCGCCAGCAGCGATCAGGGGGCCGGAACTAATGAAAAACTGTTTTTT. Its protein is CASSDQGAGTNEKLFF. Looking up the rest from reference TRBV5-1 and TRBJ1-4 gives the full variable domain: KAGVTQTPRYLIKTRGQQVTLSCSPISGHRSVSWYQQTPGQGLQFLFEYFSETQRNKGNFPGRFSGRQFSNSRSEMNVSTLELGDSALYLCASSDQGAGTNEKLFFGSGTQLSVL.

The CDR3 spells CATSRRGQETQYF. CDR3 DNA: TGTGCCACCAGCAGAAGGGGTCAAGAGACCCAGTACTTC. The rearrangement links TRBV15 to TRBJ2-5; perhaps TRBD1 as D (5 bases). Germline CDR1 is LNHNV and CDR2 is YYDKDF (reference sequence). V shed 2 bases and J shed 2 bases, with 6 bases lying between them. This CDR3 contains 13 residues.

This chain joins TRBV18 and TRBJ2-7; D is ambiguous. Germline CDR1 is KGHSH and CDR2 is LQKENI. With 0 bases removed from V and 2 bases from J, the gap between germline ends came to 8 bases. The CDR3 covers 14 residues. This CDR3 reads CASSPPSGTYEQYF. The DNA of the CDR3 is TGTGCCAGCTCACCACCGTCAGGTACCTACGAGCAGTACTTC.